This T cell receptor beta chain was retrieved from a study of T-cell memory formation after mild COVID-19. Study-wide results and caveats: For second-wave clones that peaked at day 37, SARS-CoV-2 specificity went unverified. Several responding clones turned up in pre-infection memory, indicating that cross-reactive memory may have taken part.

On this clonotype itself: What it binds is not known.

Germline lookup yields CDR1 SQVTM and CDR2 ANQGSEA. This CDR3 spans 15 amino acids. The V and J ends lost 4 bases and 3 bases respectively, with 18 bases between them. Constant-segment primers and 5'RACE yielded cDNA libraries for TCR alpha and TCR beta, each carrying sample barcodes and UMIs. TCRdb re-analysed the 5' RACE reads in MiXCR, keeping a single row per CDR3 protein. The data contain about 400,000 distinct CDR3 sequences, less than 25% of them singletons. V usage is TRBV29-1 and J usage is TRBJ1-1; D is perhaps TRBD1 (5 bases). The TCR comes from an adult woman who had mild COVID-19 (a few samples of this study predate the infection). Cell type and time point are not known. Specimen: PBMCs or a T cell subset sorted from them (not recorded which). In DNA form, the CDR3 reads TGCAGCGTTGCAATCCTGGGACGGGGGGACACTGAAGCTTTCTTT. It encodes CSVAILGRGDTEAFF.